These 23 T cell receptor beta chains share one sample of origin, sequenced in a study of CD8+ T cells in alopecia areata. Isolated RNA was reverse transcribed into cDNA used as the sequencing template. Sequenced by immunoSEQ multiplex PCR; TCRdb stores in-frame clones only, minus some. The data show about 150,000 clones, 45% to 60% seen once. The material sequenced was CD8+ T cells sorted from blood, taken at week 0. Source of these receptors: a human donor with alopecia areata.

The rearrangement uses TRBV30 and TRBJ1-2, with 8 bases aligning to TRBD1. The V and J ends lost 4 bases and 8 bases, in that order; junction bases with no gene match: 6. This CDR3 has 12 amino acids. Per the germline V gene, CDR1 is GTSNPN and CDR2 is SVGIG (reference sequence). The CDR3 DNA reads as TGTGCCTGGATAGGAGACAGGGGCGGCTACACCTTC. Translation gives CAWIGDRGGYTF.

This rearrangement joins TRBV29-1 to TRBJ1-5; D remains ambiguous. The length of the CDR3 is 12 residues. V lost 6 bases to trimming and J lost 3 bases, with 9 bases between them. Germline V gene lookup returns CDR1 SQVTM and CDR2 ANQGSEA. CDR3 loop: CSVSDYNQPQHF. DNA for the CDR3: TGCAGCGTCTCGGACTACAATCAGCCCCAGCATTTT.

The rearrangement uses TRBV13 and TRBJ2-1, with 8 bases lining up with TRBD1. V trimming: 2 bases; J trimming: 0 bases; junction bases outside the gene matches: 6. This CDR3 region has 17 residues. Germline CDR1 PRHDT, CDR2 FYEKMQ (reference sequence). The CDR3 region has the DNA TGTGCCAGCAGCTTAAGGCGACAGGGGAGCTCCTACAATGAGCAGTTCTTC. Translating gives CASSLRRQGSSYNEQFF.

This sequence joins TRBV30 and TRBJ1-1, with a possible D match to TRBD1 (5 bases). The V end was cut by 7 bases, the J end by 0 bases, with 15 bases between. CDR1 is GTSNPN, CDR2 SVGIG, per germline (reference sequence). The CDR3 totals 14 residues. CDR3 DNA: TGTGCCTCCCTAGAGGGGCCGATGAACACTGAAGCTTTCTTT. Its translation is CASLEGPMNTEAFF. The full variable domain, rest sourced from reference TRBV30 and TRBJ1-1, is SQTIHQWPATLVQPVGSPLSLECTVEGTSNPNLYWYRQAAGRGLQLLFYSVGIGQISSEVPQNLSASRPQDRQFILSSKKLLLSDSGFYLCASLEGPMNTEAFFGQGTRLTVV.

This rearrangement joins TRBV30 to TRBJ2-7; D unclear. The germline V and J ends were trimmed by 3 bases and 3 bases, with 6 bases remaining between them. The CDR3 spans 11 residues. Germline V gene data show CDR1 as GTSNPN and CDR2 as SVGIG (reference sequence). The CDR3 protein is CAWRSGYEQYF. CDR3 DNA sequence: TGTGCCTGGAGGTCCGGCTACGAGCAGTACTTC.

The genes are TRBV19 and TRBJ1-1, with 7 bases that match TRBD1. With V trimmed by 6 bases and J by 4 bases, 2 bases remained unmatched. Germline lookup yields CDR1 LNHDA and CDR2 SQIVND (reference sequence). This CDR3 contains 12 residues. The CDR3: CASRTGATEAFF. CDR3 nucleotide sequence: TGTGCCAGTAGAACAGGGGCCACTGAAGCTTTCTTT.

In its sample, this clone was seen once. This sequence joins TRBV7-9 and TRBJ2-3; D ambiguous. This CDR3 comprises 12 residues. Trimming cost V 3 bases and J 2 bases, with 3 bases left between them. Germline CDR1 is SEHNR and CDR2 is FQNEAQ (reference sequence). CDR3 DNA: TGTGCCAGCAGCTTCATCACAGATACGCAGTATTTT. Translated: CASSFITDTQYF.

Details on this clone: A far larger clone lies a single base away; this is likely a read error. The chain couples TRBV27 to TRBJ2-1; a weak D match, TRBD2 (5 bases). Between the trimmed V and J ends, which lost 5 bases and 8 bases, there was a span of 10 bases. CDR1 MNHEY and CDR2 SMNVEV come from the germline V gene (reference sequence). The CDR3 spans 12 residues. The DNA for the CDR3 is TGTGCCAGCAGTCCCGGACTCGATGAGCAGTTCTTC. Its translation: CASSPGLDEQFF.

The chain employs TRBV30 and TRBJ1-2; no firm D call. The germline V gene has CDR1 GTSNPN and CDR2 SVGIG (reference sequence). V was shortened by 0 bases and J by 4 bases, with 21 bases between the two germline ends. The CDR3 is made up of 17 amino acids. The CDR3 loop reads CAWSVQRTTVRGYGYTF. The CDR3 DNA reads TGTGCCTGGAGTGTACAACGGACGACCGTTCGGGGCTATGGCTACACCTTC.

The chain recombines TRBV29-1 with TRBJ1-1, with 9 bases that match TRBD1. This CDR3 is 12 amino acids long. Germline CDR1 is SQVTM and CDR2 is ANQGSEA. After removal of 6 bases from V and 7 bases from J, the junction contained 6 bases not matched to a gene. The CDR3 loop reads CSVRTGEVEAFF. DNA for the CDR3: TGCAGCGTCCGGACAGGGGAGGTTGAAGCTTTCTTT.

The chain is built from TRBV30 and TRBJ1-1; D gene unclear. The length of the CDR3 is 13 residues. CDR1 GTSNPN and CDR2 SVGIG come from the germline V gene (reference sequence). V was clipped by 5 bases and J by 1 base, with 11 bases between them. In nucleotides, the CDR3 is TGTGCCTGGGGGTTCGGCGGGAACACTGAAGCTTTCTTT. It yields the protein CAWGFGGNTEAFF.

The chain links TRBV4-3 to TRBJ2-7; D is unclear. The germline CDR1 and CDR2 sequences are LGHNA and YSLEER. The V end was cut by 0 bases, the J end by 3 bases, with 12 bases between. The CDR3 runs 15 residues. CDR3 bases: TGCGCCAGCAGCCAAGAGTTCAGAACCAGCTACGAGCAGTACTTC. Translation: CASSQEFRTSYEQYF.

This clone occurred a few times. The chain uses TRBV10-2 and TRBJ2-7; 9 bases fit TRBD1. The CDR3 extends over 13 amino acids. CDR1 WSHSY and CDR2 SAAADI come from the germline V gene. The junction had 3 bases not matched to a gene; V was cut back by 5 bases and J by 4 bases. This CDR3 is CASSMDRGYEQYF. CDR3 in DNA: TGCGCCAGCAGTATGGACAGGGGATACGAGCAGTACTTC.

The chain couples TRBV27 to TRBJ1-2; D gene uncertain. This CDR3 comprises 13 residues. V was trimmed by 6 bases and J by 8 bases, leaving 16 bases between them. Germline lookup yields CDR1 MNHEY and CDR2 SMNVEV (reference sequence). CDR3 coding DNA: TGTGCCAGCAGCCGACGAAGCCCTCCGGGCTACACCTTC. The encoded protein is CASSRRSPPGYTF.

The V and J genes are TRBV30 and TRBJ2-3; 9 bases agree with TRBD2. Trimming removed 0 bases from V and 4 bases from J; junction bases left unmatched: 5. CDR1 and CDR2 from the germline V gene are GTSNPN and SVGIG (reference sequence). The CDR3 runs 15 residues. The CDR3 sequence: CAWSVGTSPADTQYF. The CDR3 bases are TGTGCCTGGAGTGTTGGGACTAGCCCCGCAGATACGCAGTATTTT.

This chain uses TRBV29-1 with TRBJ2-1; 7 bases agree with TRBD2. Per germline, CDR1 SQVTM and CDR2 ANQGSEA. Trimming at V came to 0 bases and at J to 0 bases, leaving 8 bases not matched to a gene. The CDR3 covers 17 residues. The CDR3 sequence is CSVEDLPGGYSYNEQFF. CDR3 nucleotides: TGCAGCGTTGAAGATCTTCCCGGGGGGTACTCCTACAATGAGCAGTTCTTC.

This clone showed up just a few times. CDR3 nucleotides: TGCAGCGTCGGAAGACAGGGAAGCCAAGAGACCCAGTACTTC. Translation: CSVGRQGSQETQYF. The chain combines TRBV29-1 with TRBJ2-5, with TRBD1 identical over 7 bases. V lost 6 bases to trimming and J lost 1 base; unmatched junction nucleotides: 8. Germline values: CDR1 SQVTM, CDR2 ANQGSEA. The CDR3 is 14 residues long.

This chain uses TRBV6-6 with TRBJ1-1; D gene uncertain. The ends were cut back, 6 bases at V and 4 bases at J, with 6 bases in the middle. CDR1 is MNHNY and CDR2 is SVGAGI in the germline V gene (reference sequence). This CDR3 has 11 residues. The CDR3 loop reads CASSLGTEAFF. In DNA form, the CDR3 reads TGTGCCAGCAGCTTGGGCACTGAAGCTTTCTTT.

This clone was recorded only once. The CDR3 DNA follows: TGCGCCAGCAGCCCCACTAGCGGGGGGATAAGCACAGATACGCAGTATTTT. This gives the protein CASSPTSGGISTDTQYF. The chain combines TRBV4-3 with TRBJ2-3, with 12 bases identical to TRBD2. The CDR3 covers 17 residues. Germline V gene data show CDR1 as LGHNA and CDR2 as YSLEER. Trimming removed 4 bases from V and 0 bases from J; junction bases left unmatched: 5.

The chain employs TRBV7-2 and TRBJ2-7; perhaps TRBD1 as D (5 bases). The V end was cut by 0 bases, the J end by 5 bases, with 11 bases between. CDR1 is SGHTA and CDR2 is FQGNSA in the germline V gene. The CDR3 loop spans 14 amino acids. The CDR3 protein is CASSLAQGQNEQYF. The CDR3 DNA reads TGTGCCAGCAGCTTAGCGCAGGGTCAGAACGAGCAGTACTTC.

This rearrangement joins TRBV30 to TRBJ1-2; 8 bases agree with TRBD1. In germline, CDR1 is GTSNPN, CDR2 SVGIG (reference sequence). V dropped 2 bases and J dropped 8; count of bases not matched to a gene: 7. This CDR3 contains 13 residues. Here the CDR3 reads CAWSPDRVGGYTF. The CDR3 DNA follows: TGTGCCTGGAGTCCGGACAGGGTAGGAGGCTACACCTTC.

CDR3 loop: CAWSHRGFTGELFF. In DNA form, the CDR3 reads TGTGCCTGGAGTCACAGGGGGTTCACCGGGGAGCTGTTTTTT. The rearrangement uses TRBV30 and TRBJ2-2; 8 bases match TRBD1. The CDR3 has 14 residues. Germline CDR1 reads GTSNPN; CDR2 reads SVGIG (reference sequence). The V and J ends lost 2 bases and 4 bases, in that order; junction bases with no gene match: 3.

V and J are TRBV27 and TRBJ1-2; perhaps TRBD1 as D (6 bases). V lost 2 bases and J 8 bases, leaving 9 bases between the germline ends. The CDR3 is 12 amino acids. CDR1 and CDR2 (germline): MNHEY, SMNVEV (reference sequence). The CDR3 bases are TGTGCCAGCAGTTTAAAGGGGGACGGCTACACCTTC. It encodes CASSLKGDGYTF.